This T cell receptor (beta chain) was identified in a study of blood T cell repertoires in COVID-19. Original processing methods: Amplification of reference gene primers provided the estimated nucleated cell counts. Measured with immunoSEQ multiplex PCR; TCRdb has only the in-frame clones, and not every one. V, J and clone size derive from that table, while D and trimming were established from the DNA sequence. Among approximately 38,000 clones listed, roughly 80% were seen once. Sequencing was carried out using peripheral blood. This sequence was found in a human donor with acute or convalescent COVID-19. The donor label of this sample is uncertain.

The CDR3 nucleotides are TGTGCCAGCAGCGAACAGGCGACTGAAGCTTTCTTT. This encodes CASSEQATEAFF. The gene calls are TRBV25-1 and TRBJ1-1; D perhaps matches TRBD1 (5 bases). Germline V gives CDR1 MGHDK, CDR2 SYGVNS. V shed 6 bases and J shed 5 bases, with 10 bases lying between them. This CDR3 spans 12 amino acids.